Included here is one TCR beta chain sequence, with context. These data originate in a study of control samples from healthy donors and cancer patients. Using immunoSEQ multiplex PCR, the repertoire was profiled, and TCRdb retains in-frame clones only, with some absent. The data hold approximately 100,000 clones, with around nine tenths observed a single time. This CDR3 region has 12 residues. With 4 bases clipped from V and 12 bases from J, the junction kept 5 bases outside the gene matches. Germline CDR1 and CDR2: MNHEY and SMNVEV (reference sequence). The clonotype was recovered from a man aged 25 to 45 in good health. The rearrangement uses TRBV27 and TRBJ2-1, with TRBD1 identical over 8 bases. The material sequenced was blood. CDR3 sequence (DNA): TGTGCCAGCAGTTCCGGGACAGGCGGGCAGTTCTTC. This gives the protein CASSSGTGGQFF.